This T cell receptor (beta chain) was identified in a study of identical twins. General study findings and limits: Invariant T cells like MAIT and iNKT could partly confound the zero-insertion analyses. The analysis was cross-sectional rather than longitudinal within donors. Clonotypes of the beta chain that were abundant in cord blood carried fewer insertions (memory repertoires showed none).

A note on this clonotype: Its antigen is still unknown.

A universal primer site arose from template switching, and cDNA bore unique molecular identifiers. From the 5' RACE reads, TCRdb called clonotypes with MiXCR, one entry per CDR3 protein. This table holds around 20,000 distinct CDR3 sequences, about two thirds found once. The specimen sequenced was memory (CD45RO+) T cells sorted from blood. This sequence was found in a young woman in good health. This table probably holds off-target reads from a library built for another chain.

The CDR3 here is CSAADRGGEQYF. In nucleotides, the CDR3 is TGCAGTGCTGCCGACAGGGGAGGCGAGCAGTACTTC. V usage is TRBV20-1 and J usage is TRBJ2-7; 8 nucleotides match TRBD1. Germline CDR1 DFQATT, CDR2 SNEGSKA (reference sequence). The V segment lost 5 bases and the J segment 6 bases; nucleotides outside the gene matches: 6. This CDR3 is 12 amino acids long.